The 23 T cell receptor beta chains given below trace back to one sample, sequenced in a study of cytomegalovirus exposure and HLA in healthy donors. Use of 60 Vbeta and 13 Jbeta primers characterized the PCR. Method: immunoSEQ multiplex PCR; TCRdb's copy keeps in-frame clones and lacks some. The sample gives some 150,000 clones, 75% of which show up once; 6.5% to 9% is in the top ten. The sequenced material came from PBMCs. The source of these receptors is a man aged 25 to 40 in good health and CMV-seronegative.

The J gene is TRBJ1-1, the V gene TRBV5-5; the match to TRBD1 covers 7 bases. The germline V gene encodes CDR1 SGHKS and CDR2 YYEKEE (reference sequence). Trimming cost V 4 bases and J 2 bases; bases outside gene matches: 2. The CDR3 has 13 residues. The DNA for the CDR3 is TGTGCCAGCAGCGGACAGGCAAACACTGAAGCTTTCTTT. It specifies CASSGQANTEAFF.

This chain uses TRBV2 with TRBJ2-7, with 8 bases identical to TRBD2. The germline V gene encodes CDR1 SNHLY and CDR2 FYNNEI. V shed 4 bases and J 5 bases; nucleotides not matched to a gene: 10. This CDR3 has 15 residues. The CDR3 reads CASSGGGGNRNEQYF. Written as DNA, the CDR3 is TGTGCCAGCAGTGGAGGCGGGGGGAATCGAAACGAGCAGTACTTC.

The chain employs TRBV2 and TRBJ2-2, with TRBD2 matching 7 bases. Germline CDR1 SNHLY, CDR2 FYNNEI. CDR3 size: 12 residues. V lost 6 bases to trimming and J lost 7 bases; unmatched junction nucleotides: 2. The CDR3 region is CASSRTSGELFF. CDR3 in DNA: TGTGCCAGCAGCAGGACTAGCGGGGAGCTGTTTTTT. Using reference TRBV2 and TRBJ2-2 for the parts outside the CDR3, the full variable domain is EPEVTQTPSHQVTQMGQEVILRCVPISNHLYFYWYRQILGQKVEFLVSFYNNEISEKSEIFDDQFSVERPDGSNFTLKIRSTKLEDSAMYFCASSRTSGELFFGEGSRLTVL.

The chain recombines TRBV10-3 with TRBJ2-7, with D maybe TRBD1 (6 bases). The length of the CDR3 is 14 residues. The germline V and J ends were trimmed by 3 bases and 3 bases, with 12 bases remaining between them. Looked up from germline, CDR1 is ENHRY and CDR2 is SYGVKD. The CDR3 here is CAISDPVRGYEQYF. The CDR3 nucleotides are TGTGCCATCAGTGACCCGGTCAGGGGCTACGAGCAGTACTTC.

Regarding this clone: Other DNA sequences within the sample encode an identical CDR3. V gene TRBV9 combines with J gene TRBJ2-7, with 8 bases aligning to TRBD2. Germline V gene sequence: CDR1 SGDLS, CDR2 YYNGEE. With V trimmed by 2 bases and J by 0 bases, 1 base remained unmatched. The CDR3 has 14 residues. CDR3 sequence reads: CASSVSGTSYEQYF. CDR3 bases: TGTGCCAGCAGCGTTAGCGGGACCTCCTACGAGCAGTACTTC.

This clone was seen once. V usage is TRBV7-8 and J usage is TRBJ1-5; the D is unclear. V gave up 0 bases and J gave up 7 bases, with 16 bases separating them. Germline assignment: CDR1 SGHVS and CDR2 FQNEAQ. The CDR3 has 16 residues. CDR3 coding DNA: TGTGCCAGCAGCTTAGCGTCTCGCGGACTTACACAGCCCCAGCATTTT. This encodes CASSLASRGLTQPQHF.

V gene TRBV7-2 combines with J gene TRBJ2-2; the match to TRBD2 covers 9 bases. The CDR3 is 15 residues long. CDR1 is SGHTA and CDR2 is FQGNSA in the germline V gene. V trimming: 6 bases; J trimming: 6 bases; junction bases outside the gene matches: 8. The CDR3 DNA reads TGTGCCAGCAGATATAGCGGGGGAGCATCCGGGGAGCTGTTTTTT. Residues: CASRYSGGASGELFF.

This clone was seen more than once but under ten times. V gene TRBV7-3 combines with J gene TRBJ2-1; TRBD1 might be the D (6 bases). Trimming removed 4 bases at V and 7 bases at J, with 11 bases between. The length of the CDR3 is 13 residues. In germline, CDR1 is SGHTA, CDR2 FQGTGA. This CDR3 reads CASSSTGNNEQFF. As DNA, the CDR3 is TGTGCCAGCAGCTCCACAGGGAATAATGAGCAGTTCTTC.

The chain employs TRBV5-1 and TRBJ1-3; 7 bases map to TRBD1. The junction had 6 bases not matched to a gene; V was cut back by 2 bases and J by 4 bases. The CDR3 is 15 residues long. Germline CDR1 and CDR2: SGHRS and YFSETQ. The CDR3 loop is CASSFRTGGGNTIYF. CDR3 in DNA: TGCGCCAGCAGCTTTCGGACAGGCGGAGGAAACACCATATATTTT.

The chain couples TRBV2 to TRBJ1-5; D is ambiguous. The CDR3 extends over 12 amino acids. V was shortened by 2 bases and J by 7 bases, with 6 bases between the two germline ends. Germline V gene lookup returns CDR1 SNHLY and CDR2 FYNNEI. CDR3 loop: CASSESGQPQHF. The CDR3 nucleotides read TGTGCCAGCAGTGAATCGGGGCAGCCCCAGCATTTT.

The gene calls are TRBV5-1 and TRBJ1-5; D gene unclear. Trimming pared 1 base from V and 2 bases from J, leaving 10 bases between. Germline V lookup: CDR1 SGHRS, CDR2 YFSETQ. The CDR3 covers 15 residues. The CDR3 nucleotides read TGCGCCAGCAGCTTGATCACCGGGGGCAATCAGCCCCAGCATTTT. This gives the protein CASSLITGGNQPQHF.

This clone appeared a few times. The genes are TRBV4-1 and TRBJ2-2; TRBD1 might be the D (5 bases). The CDR3 is made up of 14 amino acids. Germline CDR1 MGHRA, CDR2 YSYEKL. The V end lost 3 bases, the J end lost 6 bases, and 11 bases lay between the germline ends. CDR3 bases: TGCGCCAGCAGCCAGACCCAGGGCCCCGGGGAGCTGTTTTTT. Translation gives CASSQTQGPGELFF.

This chain joins TRBV7-8 and TRBJ2-1, with 7 bases aligning to TRBD1. The CDR3 extends over 16 amino acids. CDR1 and CDR2 (germline): SGHVS, FQNEAQ. V gave up 5 bases and J gave up 7 bases; unmatched junction bases: 14. DNA for the CDR3: TGTGCCAGCAGCCAATGGGCAAAGACAGGGTGGAATGAGCAGTTCTTC. The encoded protein is CASSQWAKTGWNEQFF.

In its sample, this clone was seen a few times. The J gene is TRBJ1-2, the V gene TRBV11-2; no firm D call. The CDR3 is 14 residues long. Deletions cut 3 bases from V and 6 bases from J, with 14 bases between. Looked up from germline, CDR1 is SGHAT and CDR2 is FQNNGV. The DNA of the CDR3 is TGTGCCAGCAGCTTCGACCCTACGCGGGATGGCTACACCTTC. This translates into CASSFDPTRDGYTF.

This chain uses TRBV18 with TRBJ2-3; the D is unclear. Germline V gene data show CDR1 as KGHSH and CDR2 as LQKENI. The CDR3 is made up of 16 amino acids. Deletions cut 1 base from V and 0 bases from J, with 11 bases between. The CDR3 spells CASSPLQQSSTDTQYF. As DNA, the CDR3 is TGTGCCAGCTCACCACTCCAACAGTCCAGCACAGATACGCAGTATTTT. Together with reference TRBV18 and TRBJ2-3, the CDR3 gives the full variable domain: NAGVMQNPRHLVRRRGQEARLRCSPMKGHSHVYWYRQLPEEGLKFMVYLQKENIIDESGMPKERFSAEFPKEGPSILRIQQVVRGDSAAYFCASSPLQQSSTDTQYFGPGTRLTVL.

The chain uses TRBV6-1 and TRBJ1-5; D call uncertain. This CDR3 region has 11 residues. Between the trimmed V and J ends, which lost 1 base and 12 bases, there was a span of 7 bases. Germline V gene lookup returns CDR1 MNHNS and CDR2 SASEGT. The CDR3 sequence is CASSEDRRQHF. In DNA, the CDR3 is TGTGCCAGCAGTGAAGACAGACGCCAGCATTTT.

This clone appeared a single time. The V and J genes are TRBV27 and TRBJ2-7, with D possibly being TRBD2 (5 bases). V lost 6 bases and J lost 0, with 15 bases in between. The CDR3 runs 15 residues. The germline CDR1 and CDR2 sequences are MNHEY and SMNVEV (reference sequence). Written as DNA, the CDR3 is TGTGCCAGCAGACGTGAGGGCTCCAGCTCCTACGAGCAGTACTTC. It encodes CASRREGSSSYEQYF.

The CDR3 is CASSPAAGDYGYTF. For the CDR3, the DNA is TGCGCCAGCAGCCCCGCGGCAGGGGACTATGGCTACACCTTC. The chain carries TRBV4-1 and TRBJ1-2, with TRBD1 as a possible D gene (6 bases). CDR3 length: 14 amino acids. In germline, CDR1 is MGHRA, CDR2 YSYEKL. V lost 4 bases and J lost 3, with 12 bases in between.

Only a few counts were recorded for this clone. The DNA of the CDR3 is TGCGCCAGCAGTCCGACCACTATACAGGGGGCATGGGGACTCACCTACGAGCAGTACTTC. Its protein product is CASSPTTIQGAWGLTYEQYF. The chain links TRBV10-1 to TRBJ2-7, with 9 bases matching TRBD1. The CDR3 has 20 residues. The J segment lost 2 bases and the V segment lost 5 bases, leaving 22 bases of the junction unmatched. Looked up from germline, CDR1 is WNHNN and CDR2 is SYGVQD (reference sequence).

CDR3 DNA sequence: TGTGCCAGCAGCTTTCGGGGTGTGGAGGGCCAGGAGACCCAGTACTTC. This codes for CASSFRGVEGQETQYF. V usage is TRBV7-6 and J usage is TRBJ2-5, with D possibly matching TRBD2 (6 bases). The CDR3 loop spans 16 amino acids. V lost 3 bases to trimming and J lost 5 bases, with 19 bases between them. Per the germline V gene, CDR1 is SGHVS and CDR2 is FNYEAQ.

The sample holds a few counts of this clone. The V and J genes are TRBV27 and TRBJ2-7; 9 bases map to TRBD2. This CDR3 has 15 residues. The trim removed 5 bases at V and 6 bases at J, leaving 11 bases unmatched. CDR1 is MNHEY and CDR2 is SMNVEV in the germline V gene (reference sequence). The CDR3 DNA sequence: TGTGCCAGCAGTCAGAGGACTAGCGCCCTTCTCGAGCAGTACTTC. Protein product: CASSQRTSALLEQYF.

This clone was seen a few times. This chain connects TRBV5-6 to TRBJ2-6; D is unclear. Trimming stripped 0 bases from V and 0 bases from J, with 4 bases between. The V gene's germline CDR1 is SGHDT and CDR2 YYEEEE. CDR3 length: 15 amino acids. DNA for the CDR3: TGTGCCAGCAGCTTGGTAGACTCTGGGGCCAACGTCCTGACTTTC. Protein product: CASSLVDSGANVLTF. The whole variable domain, remainder taken from reference TRBV5-6 and TRBJ2-6, is DAGVTQSPTHLIKTRGQQVTLRCSPKSGHDTVSWYQQALGQGPQFIFQYYEEEERQRGNFPDRFSGHQFPNYSSELNVNALLLGDSALYLCASSLVDSGANVLTFGAGSRLTVL.

This clone was seen just once. This sample also contains other DNA sequences that code for the same CDR3. CDR3 coding DNA: TGCGCCAGCAGCTTGGAAGGGGAAGAGACCCAGTACTTC. Translated, it gives CASSLEGEETQYF. The V and J genes are TRBV5-1 and TRBJ2-5, with D perhaps TRBD1 (5 bases). Germline V gene lookup returns CDR1 SGHRS and CDR2 YFSETQ. The CDR3 has 13 residues. Trimming removed 0 bases from V and 3 bases from J, with 6 bases in between.